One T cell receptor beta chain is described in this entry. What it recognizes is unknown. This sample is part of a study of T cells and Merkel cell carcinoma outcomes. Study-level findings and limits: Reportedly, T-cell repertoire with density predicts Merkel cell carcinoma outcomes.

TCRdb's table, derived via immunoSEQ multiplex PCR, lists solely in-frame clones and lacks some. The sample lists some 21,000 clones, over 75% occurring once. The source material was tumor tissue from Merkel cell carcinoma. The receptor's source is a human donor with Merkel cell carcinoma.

CDR3: CASSEQGANNEQFF. DNA for the CDR3: TGTGCCAGCAGTGAGCAGGGCGCAAACAATGAGCAGTTCTTC. The chain recombines TRBV6-4 with TRBJ2-1; tentatively, D is TRBD1 (5 bases). Germline V CDR1 and CDR2: MRHNA, SNTAGT. V lost 3 bases and J lost 5, with 11 bases in between. CDR3 length equals 14 residues.